This T cell receptor (beta chain) was identified in a study of blood T cell repertoires in COVID-19. Study background: There were acute and convalescent COVID-19 samples, and they came from the United States, Italy and Spain. PBMCs, B-cell-depleted T cells, or T cells were the source of the cDNA or gDNA that made up the material.

Germline V CDR1 and CDR2: SNHLY, FYNNEI. The CDR3 extends over 13 amino acids. V lost 3 bases to trimming and J lost 8 bases, with 13 bases between them. Authors' methods: Amplification with reference gene primers provided the estimates of nucleated cell counts. The table came from immunoSEQ multiplex PCR; TCRdb's copy has only in-frame clones and leaves some out. V, J and clone size are those of that table, while D and trimming were read from the DNA. The sample yields some 98,000 clones, 70% to 85% seen once. The chain combines TRBV2 with TRBJ1-1; no reliable D call. This TCR came from a man aged 70 or older with active or convalescent COVID-19. Sequencing input: peripheral blood. The DNA for the CDR3 is TGTGCCAGCAGTGACCTTGAGTTAGTCGAAGCTTTCTTT. This sequence encodes CASSDLELVEAFF.